This T cell receptor (beta chain) was sequenced for a study of T cell changes during pregnancy in multiple sclerosis. Sequencing was performed with immunoSEQ multiplex PCR; in TCRdb, only in-frame clones are kept and a portion is missing. Seen here are about 45,000 clones, roughly 90% observed once, and the top ten hold 1.5% to 2%. Trimming took 0 bases from V and 7 from J; bases not matched to a gene: 13. CDR3 length equals 18 residues. Germline CDR1 reads MGHRA; CDR2 reads YSYEKL. This receptor was taken from a female donor with multiple sclerosis, enrolled in a pregnancy study. Sequenced here: peripheral blood, sampled in the first trimester of pregnancy. This chain links TRBV4-1 with TRBJ2-1; 9 nucleotides agree with TRBD2. The CDR3 spells CASSQDGTSGFRRNEQFF. The CDR3 region has the DNA TGCGCCAGCAGCCAAGATGGAACTAGCGGGTTTCGCAGGAATGAGCAGTTCTTC.